This TCR beta chain was identified during a study of blood T cell repertoires in COVID-19. V shed 2 bases and J 5 bases; nucleotides not matched to a gene: 11. The CDR3 is 16 residues long. Germline V gene lookup returns CDR1 MNHNY and CDR2 SVGAGI (reference sequence). This clone was observed a few times. As originally analysed: Estimates of nucleated cell counts were drawn from the amplification of reference gene primers. Clones were sequenced by immunoSEQ multiplex PCR, and TCRdb holds only the in-frame ones, with some missing. From that table come the V and J calls and clone size; the DNA was used to work out D and trimming. The sample yields tens of thousands of clones, 82% seen once.

Sample: peripheral blood. This chain connects TRBV6-6 to TRBJ2-7; TRBD2 matches 8 bases. The clonotype was recovered from a human donor in a cohort sampled during active COVID-19. CDR3 in DNA: TGTGCCAGCAGTTACCGGGTTGGCGGGGGGAGGAACGAGCAGTACTTC. Translation: CASSYRVGGGRNEQYF.